The following is a TCR beta chain sequence with its context. Its matching antigen is unknown. This CDR3 is built from 14 residues. Looked up from germline, CDR1 is LNHDA and CDR2 is SQIVND (reference sequence). V shed 3 bases and J shed 4 bases, with 9 bases lying between them. This specimen belongs to a study of shared clonotypes between healthy human individuals. Across the whole study: CD8 memory received one plate per donor, CD8 naive two, CD4 memory three and CD4 naive three. Study-wide results and limits: Generation probabilities of non-shared clonotypes were lower (relative to those shared by all four donors). Between a few donors, naive CD4 clonotypes were shared at a level of around 4.8%. Though the depth was large, rarefaction showed that sorted-subset sequencing was incomplete.

Assay: immunoSEQ multiplex PCR; the TCRdb copy retains only in-frame clones and omits some. Of 2 million to 3 million clones in the sample, over 85% were seen once. The gene calls are TRBV19 and TRBJ2-2; D not certain. Material: naive CD4+ T cells from PBMCs. Subset given: CD45RA+ positively selected. The TCR was taken from a man aged 18-30 years in good health. Some clones in this sample may be carry-over from other donors' samples. The CDR3 loop reads CASSILVGTGELFF. The CDR3 coding sequence is TGTGCCAGTAGTATCCTAGTAGGCACCGGGGAGCTGTTTTTT.